This paragraph reports one T cell receptor (beta chain). The record originates from a study of long-term antiretroviral therapy in people with HIV. It was version v3.0 of the immunoSEQ assay that was run at survey level. The method was immunoSEQ multiplex PCR; TCRdb's version includes in-frame clones alone and lacks a portion of them. The sample lists 30,000 to 45,000 clones; 75% to 90% were seen once. V gave up 0 bases and J gave up 4 bases, with 12 bases separating them. This CDR3 comprises 15 residues. Germline CDR1 is LNHNV and CDR2 is YYDKDF (reference sequence). V is TRBV15 and J is TRBJ1-1; no firm D call. This sequence was found in a man under 40 with HIV. The sequencing used unsorted PBMCs, collected 3.4 years after starting antiretroviral therapy. The CDR3 region has the DNA TGTGCCACCAGCAGAGATTCCCGGGGTACCACTGAAGCTTTCTTT. Translation gives CATSRDSRGTTEAFF.